These 26 T cell receptor beta chains originate from one sample sequenced in a study of blood T cell repertoires in COVID-19. Libraries were prepared by immunoSEQ multiplex PCR; TCRdb keeps only in-frame clonotypes and omits some of them. The sample contains roughly 50,000 clones, approximately 84% of which appear only once. Sequenced input: peripheral blood. These receptor sequences come from a human donor in a cohort sampled during active COVID-19.

The gene calls are TRBV15 and TRBJ2-1; no firm D call. Germline values: CDR1 LNHNV, CDR2 YYDKDF (reference sequence). V lost 0 bases, J lost 10 bases, and 13 bases lay in between. This CDR3 region has 14 residues. CDR3 coding DNA: TGTGCCACCAGCAGAGATCCGCTGGCCAACGAGCAGTTCTTC. As protein: CATSRDPLANEQFF.

The chain carries TRBV2 and TRBJ2-5; possibly TRBD2 for D (5 bases). CDR1 is SNHLY and CDR2 is FYNNEI in the germline V gene. The V end lost 6 bases, the J end lost 7 bases, and 12 bases lay between the germline ends. This CDR3 is built from 12 residues. The CDR3 reads CASSDESGTQYF. Here the CDR3 DNA reads TGTGCCAGCAGCGACGAAAGCGGGACCCAGTACTTC.

The chain links TRBV19 to TRBJ1-6, with 7 positions matching TRBD1. V lost 10 bases and J lost 7; bases outside the gene matches: 16. The germline V gene encodes CDR1 LNHDA and CDR2 SQIVND (reference sequence). The CDR3 extends over 16 amino acids. The CDR3, as DNA: TGTGCCACAACTACCAGGGGGGATGTGCGGAATTCACCCCTCCACTTT. Encoded protein: CATTTRGDVRNSPLHF.

The V call is TRBV29-1, the J call TRBJ2-1; 8 bases are shared with TRBD2. CDR1 is SQVTM, CDR2 ANQGSEA, per germline. The CDR3 covers 17 residues. The V gene end was trimmed by 0 bases and the J gene end by 2 bases; junction bases not matched to a gene: 9. The CDR3 DNA follows: TGCAGCGTTGAAGATCCCCTAGCGGGCCCAACCTACAATGAGCAGTTCTTC. Protein sequence: CSVEDPLAGPTYNEQFF.

This chain links TRBV19 with TRBJ2-1, with D possibly matching TRBD2 (5 bases). The CDR3 sequence is 15 residues long. Germline V gene data show CDR1 as LNHDA and CDR2 as SQIVND (reference sequence). The germline V and J ends were trimmed by 5 bases and 0 bases, with 11 bases remaining between them. CDR3 DNA: TGTGCCAGTAGTGGGCTAGCTAGCTCCTACAATGAGCAGTTCTTC. Its protein is CASSGLASSYNEQFF.

The chain links TRBV6-5 to TRBJ2-1; no clear D gene. CDR1 and CDR2 from the germline V gene are MNHEY and SVGAGI. V gave up 7 bases and J gave up 4 bases, with 11 bases separating them. The CDR3 has 13 residues. CDR3 sequence: CASIPGAYNEQFF. The CDR3 DNA is TGTGCCAGCATACCTGGAGCTTACAATGAGCAGTTCTTC.

The gene calls are TRBV5-1 and TRBJ1-5, with a tentative D call TRBD1 (5 bases). Trimming removed 4 bases from V and 7 bases from J, with 18 bases in between. CDR1 and CDR2 from the germline V gene are SGHRS and YFSETQ. The CDR3 has 15 amino acids. This CDR3 is CASSLGGRAGQPQHF. The CDR3 DNA follows: TGCGCCAGCAGCCTGGGGGGAAGGGCGGGGCAGCCCCAGCATTTT.

The rearrangement joins TRBV5-1 to TRBJ1-2; D might be TRBD1 (5 bases). CDR3 size: 13 residues. Trimming left V 4 bases short and J 2 bases short, with 9 bases between. The V gene's germline CDR1 is SGHRS and CDR2 YFSETQ. In DNA form, the CDR3 reads TGCGCCAGCAGCCAAGCAGGGAACTATGGCTACACCTTC. Translation gives CASSQAGNYGYTF.

V and J are TRBV7-3 and TRBJ2-3; 8 bases align to TRBD2. CDR1 is SGHTA, CDR2 FQGTGA, per germline. The CDR3 length is 16 residues. With V trimmed by 2 bases and J by 2 bases, 6 bases remained unmatched. The CDR3 sequence is CASSLGASGLTDTQYF. CDR3 in DNA: TGTGCCAGCAGCTTAGGTGCTAGCGGGCTCACAGATACGCAGTATTTT.

V usage is TRBV6-5 and J usage is TRBJ2-7, with TRBD1 matching over 7 bases. Germline loops: CDR1 MNHEY, CDR2 SVGAGI. This CDR3 comprises 13 residues. V lost 6 bases and J lost 2; bases outside the gene matches: 4. CDR3 region: CASRPQGTYEQYF. The CDR3 nucleotides read TGTGCCAGCAGACCACAGGGGACCTACGAGCAGTACTTC.

The V and J genes are TRBV2 and TRBJ2-7; tentatively, D is TRBD2 (6 bases). Trimming took off 3 bases at V and 0 bases at J, with 9 bases between the two ends. From germline, CDR1 is SNHLY and CDR2 FYNNEI. This CDR3 region has 14 residues. In DNA form, the CDR3 reads TGTGCCAGCAGTGATGGCGGGGCCTCCTACGAGCAGTACTTC. It codes for CASSDGGASYEQYF. Together with reference TRBV2 and TRBJ2-7, the CDR3 gives the full variable domain: EPEVTQTPSHQVTQMGQEVILRCVPISNHLYFYWYRQILGQKVEFLVSFYNNEISEKSEIFDDQFSVERPDGSNFTLKIRSTKLEDSAMYFCASSDGGASYEQYFGPGTRLTVT.

This clone was picked up one time. DNA for the CDR3: TGTGCCAGCAAACTAGCGGGGGGCTACGAGCAGTACTTC. Its translation is CASKLAGGYEQYF. The rearrangement links TRBV6-5 to TRBJ2-7; 12 positions agree with TRBD2. CDR1 is MNHEY and CDR2 is SVGAGI in the germline V gene. After removal of 7 bases from V and 3 bases from J, the junction contained 1 base not matched to a gene. The CDR3 runs to 13 residues.

This clone showed up just once. The J gene is TRBJ2-7, the V gene TRBV5-1; D perhaps matches TRBD1 (8 bases). Looked up from germline, CDR1 is SGHRS and CDR2 is YFSETQ. The CDR3 sequence is 14 residues long. Trimming pared 1 base from V and 7 bases from J, leaving 15 bases between. CDR3 sequence: CASSLTGGAGEQYF. CDR3 sequence (DNA): TGCGCCAGCAGCTTGACAGGGGGGGCTGGAGAGCAGTACTTC. Based on the CDR3 plus reference TRBV5-1 and TRBJ2-7, the full variable domain is KAGVTQTPRYLIKTRGQQVTLSCSPISGHRSVSWYQQTPGQGLQFLFEYFSETQRNKGNFPGRFSGRQFSNSRSEMNVSTLELGDSALYLCASSLTGGAGEQYFGPGTRLTVT.

A single count supports this clone. This chain connects TRBV4-2 to TRBJ1-5, with 8 bases fitting TRBD1. The CDR3 runs to 13 residues. Trimming cost V 5 bases and J 6 bases; bases outside gene matches: 3. Germline-derived CDR1 and CDR2 are LGHNA and YNFKEQ. As DNA, the CDR3 is TGTGCCAGCAGCGGACAGGGCAGTCAGCCCCAGCATTTT. This encodes CASSGQGSQPQHF.

The chain uses TRBV5-1 and TRBJ2-1; D is perhaps TRBD1 (6 bases). There are 12 residues in the CDR3. Trimming took 0 bases from V and 8 from J, leaving 6 bases between them. Germline CDR1 is SGHRS and CDR2 is YFSETQ. The CDR3 spells CASSLEGDEQFF. The CDR3 DNA reads as TGCGCCAGCAGCTTGGAGGGGGATGAGCAGTTCTTC. Full variable domain (missing parts from reference TRBV5-1 and TRBJ2-1): KAGVTQTPRYLIKTRGQQVTLSCSPISGHRSVSWYQQTPGQGLQFLFEYFSETQRNKGNFPGRFSGRQFSNSRSEMNVSTLELGDSALYLCASSLEGDEQFFGPGTRLTVL.

This CDR3 is CASSFLQGTNTEAFF. For the CDR3, the DNA is TGTGCCAGCAGCTTCTTACAGGGGACGAACACTGAAGCTTTCTTT. This chain links TRBV7-9 with TRBJ1-1, with 7 bases that match TRBD1. V was clipped by 3 bases and J by 1 base; unmatched bases: 5. This CDR3 has 15 residues. CDR1 and CDR2 (germline): SEHNR, FQNEAQ (reference sequence).

The V and J genes are TRBV4-2 and TRBJ2-7, with D possibly TRBD2 on 5 matching bases. CDR1 is LGHNA, CDR2 YNFKEQ, per germline. CDR3 length: 15 amino acids. Trimming took 0 bases from V and 0 from J, leaving 9 bases between them. The CDR3 sequence is CASSQEREPSYEQYF. In DNA, the CDR3 is TGTGCCAGCAGCCAAGAGAGGGAACCCTCCTACGAGCAGTACTTC.

V and J are TRBV19 and TRBJ2-3; 10 positions match TRBD2. From germline, CDR1 is LNHDA and CDR2 SQIVND (reference sequence). J lost 4 bases, V lost 11 bases, and 6 bases had no gene match. The CDR3 is 13 residues long. The DNA for the CDR3 is TGTGCCGTTACTAGCGGGAAATCAGATACGCAGTATTTT. Its translation is CAVTSGKSDTQYF.

The genes are TRBV5-4 and TRBJ2-7; 10 bases fit TRBD1. With V trimmed by 3 bases and J by 6 bases, 6 bases remained unmatched. CDR3 length equals 14 residues. Germline CDR1 SGHNT, CDR2 YYREEE (reference sequence). CDR3 sequence reads: CASSSRDRGGEQYF. The CDR3 nucleotides read TGTGCCAGCAGCTCCCGGGACAGGGGTGGCGAGCAGTACTTC.

This clone was seen just once. The rearrangement uses TRBV20-1 and TRBJ2-7; 7 bases are a match to TRBD1. CDR3 size: 11 residues. Germline-derived CDR1 and CDR2 are DFQATT and SNEGSKA (reference sequence). The V segment lost 7 bases and the J segment 2 bases; nucleotides outside the gene matches: 2. The CDR3 here is CSVGTAYEQYF. CDR3 coding DNA: TGCAGTGTAGGGACAGCCTACGAGCAGTACTTC.

The gene calls are TRBV5-1 and TRBJ1-1, with 8 bases matching TRBD1. Per germline, CDR1 SGHRS and CDR2 YFSETQ. The length of the CDR3 is 18 residues. V gave up 5 bases and J gave up 1 base; unmatched junction bases: 16. The CDR3 bases are TGCGCCAGCAGGAGCCGACAGGGGCGGGTAGTAGAGAACACTGAAGCTTTCTTT. This encodes CASRSRQGRVVENTEAFF.

The chain joins TRBV5-1 to TRBJ2-7; 10 bases map to TRBD2. The J segment lost 2 bases and the V segment lost 6 bases, leaving 8 bases of the junction unmatched. CDR1 is SGHRS, CDR2 YFSETQ, per germline. The CDR3 has 15 residues. In nucleotides, the CDR3 is TGCGCCAGCACCCTTGGCGGGACTAGCGCCTACGAGCAGTACTTC. This encodes CASTLGGTSAYEQYF.

This rearrangement joins TRBV7-9 to TRBJ2-7; D might be TRBD1 (5 bases). The V gene lost 7 bases and the J gene lost 2 bases, with 9 bases spanning the gap. This CDR3 spans 12 amino acids. The germline CDR1 and CDR2 sequences are SEHNR and FQNEAQ (reference sequence). CDR3 nucleotide sequence: TGTGCCAGCACCGACAGACCCTACGAGCAGTACTTC. This gives the protein CASTDRPYEQYF.

The genes are TRBV9 and TRBJ2-1, with 11 nucleotides matching TRBD2. With 3 bases clipped from V and 0 bases from J, the junction kept 14 bases outside the gene matches. The CDR3 has 20 amino acids. Germline-derived CDR1 and CDR2 are SGDLS and YYNGEE. The CDR3 reads CASSARDIASGRSSYNEQFF. CDR3 coding DNA: TGTGCCAGCAGCGCTCGGGACATAGCTAGCGGGAGGAGCTCCTACAATGAGCAGTTCTTC.

The chain employs TRBV7-2 and TRBJ2-7, with 15 bases identical to TRBD2. The CDR3 runs to 15 residues. The ends lost 6 bases at V and 7 bases at J; junction bases unmatched: 7. Germline assignment: CDR1 SGHTA and CDR2 FQGNSA. The CDR3 here is CASRIPGLAGGEQYF. The CDR3, as DNA: TGTGCCAGCAGGATACCGGGACTAGCGGGAGGTGAGCAGTACTTC.

The CDR3 is CASSQGVGGGTDTQYF. The CDR3 coding sequence is TGTGCCAGCAGCCAAGGTGTTGGCGGGGGAACAGATACGCAGTATTTT. This sequence joins TRBV7-3 and TRBJ2-3, with 7 bases lining up with TRBD2. The CDR3 contains 16 residues. With 5 bases clipped from V and 3 bases from J, the junction kept 11 bases outside the gene matches. The germline gives CDR1 SGHTA, CDR2 FQGTGA. Filled out from reference TRBV7-3 and TRBJ2-3, the complete variable domain reads GAGVSQTPSNKVTEKGKYVELRCDPISGHTALYWYRQSLGQGPEFLIYFQGTGAADDSGLPNDRFFAVRPEGSVSTLKIQRTERGDSAVYLCASSQGVGGGTDTQYFGPGTRLTVL.